The clone carrying this TCR beta chain occurred many times. Its antigen is unidentified. Fresh peripheral blood, under 13 ml, yielded the PBMCs. These data are taken from a study of T cells in Graves' hyperthyroidism and ophthalmopathy. Overall study results and limits: The blood repertoire included most of the expanded thyroid clonotypes above 0.001. Ophthalmopathy cases were set apart from stable hyperthyroidism by a 13 V-J model.

Using RNA transcripts as the source, TCR beta CDR3 regions were amplified. HTBI primers were employed in a first-round RT-PCR of the TCR CDR3. Each CDR3 protein gets one entry after TCRdb re-called the multiplex PCR reads with MiXCR. The sample records approximately 490,000 distinct CDR3 sequences, 20% to 25% being singletons. The germline V and J ends were trimmed by 1 base and 9 bases, with 4 bases remaining between them. CDR3 length: 12 residues. V usage is TRBV12-3 or TRBV12-4 and J usage is TRBJ1-6; D is undetermined. The clonotype was recovered from a woman between 70 and 85 years old with Graves' ophthalmopathy. Sequenced material: blood. This CDR3 is CASSLGISPLHF. In DNA form, the CDR3 reads TGTGCCAGCAGTTTAGGAATTTCACCCCTCCACTTT.